This is a list of T cell receptor beta chains from one sample in a study of T cell changes during pregnancy in multiple sclerosis. Profiled with immunoSEQ multiplex PCR; TCRdb holds only in-frame clones, not every one. The profile covers approximately 35,000 clones, with roughly 90% appearing a single time and 0.7% to 0.95% taken by the ten largest. This sample comprised CD4+ T cells from peripheral blood mononuclear cells, obtained after pregnancy. The receptors here all came from a female donor in good health, enrolled as a control in a pregnancy study. The CDR3 runs from the conserved cysteine through the conserved F or W. Fields, in order: clone size, V gene, J gene, CDR3 length, D gene, CDR3 protein, CDR3 DNA. D genes are given only for firm matches. Not every row has a clone size; where given, it reads once, few, many or a size class.

clone_size: NA
v_call: TRBV15
j_call: TRBJ1-5
cdr3_length: 12
d_call: NA
cdr3_aa: CATSRDSLTQHF
cdr3_nt: TGTGCCACCAGCAGAGATAGCCTCACCCAGCATTTT

clone_size: NA
v_call: TRBV6-6
j_call: TRBJ2-7
cdr3_length: 12
d_call: NA
cdr3_aa: CASSPQGREQYF
cdr3_nt: TGTGCCAGCAGTCCACAGGGCCGCGAGCAGTACTTC

clone_size: NA
v_call: TRBV9
j_call: TRBJ1-1
cdr3_length: 15
d_call: NA
cdr3_aa: CASILGGRGDTEAFF
cdr3_nt: TGTGCCAGCATACTAGGAGGGCGCGGGGACACTGAAGCTTTCTTT

clone_size: few
v_call: TRBV29-1
j_call: TRBJ1-1
cdr3_length: 10
d_call: NA
cdr3_aa: CSVWETEAFF
cdr3_nt: TGCAGCGTTTGGGAGACTGAAGCTTTCTTT

clone_size: NA
v_call: TRBV19
j_call: TRBJ1-6
cdr3_length: 14
d_call: NA
cdr3_aa: CASSSMIADSPLHF
cdr3_nt: TGTGCCAGTAGTTCGATGATAGCCGATTCACCCCTCCACTTT

clone_size: NA
v_call: TRBV2
j_call: TRBJ2-2
cdr3_length: 15
d_call: TRBD2
cdr3_aa: CASSERGGPTGELFF
cdr3_nt: TGTGCCAGCAGTGAGCGGGGGGGCCCAACCGGGGAGCTGTTTTTT

clone_size: NA
v_call: TRBV11-2
j_call: TRBJ2-2
cdr3_length: 13
d_call: NA
cdr3_aa: CASSLLASGELFF
cdr3_nt: TGTGCCAGCAGCTTACTGGCATCCGGGGAGCTGTTTTTT

clone_size: NA
v_call: TRBV5-1
j_call: TRBJ2-7
cdr3_length: 15
d_call: NA
cdr3_aa: CASSLLDSSSYEQYF
cdr3_nt: TGCGCCAGCAGCTTGCTAGACAGTAGCTCCTACGAGCAGTACTTC

clone_size: NA
v_call: TRBV7-8
j_call: TRBJ1-2
cdr3_length: 15
d_call: NA
cdr3_aa: CASSLEAGPSYGYTF
cdr3_nt: TGTGCCAGCAGCTTAGAAGCAGGGCCTTCCTATGGCTACACCTTC

clone_size: NA
v_call: TRBV25-1
j_call: TRBJ1-4
cdr3_length: 15
d_call: TRBD1
cdr3_aa: CASSESRGRGEKLFF
cdr3_nt: TGTGCCAGCAGTGAATCCAGGGGGCGAGGGGAAAAACTGTTTTTT

clone_size: once
v_call: TRBV27
j_call: TRBJ1-5
cdr3_length: 13
d_call: NA
cdr3_aa: CASSITPGQPQHF
cdr3_nt: TGTGCCAGCAGCATCACCCCCGGTCAGCCCCAGCATTTT

clone_size: NA
v_call: TRBV7-2
j_call: TRBJ2-3
cdr3_length: 15
d_call: TRBD1
cdr3_aa: CASSTQGALRDTQYF
cdr3_nt: TGTGCCAGCAGCACACAGGGGGCGCTCAGGGATACGCAGTATTTT

clone_size: NA
v_call: TRBV29-1
j_call: TRBJ2-7
cdr3_length: 11
d_call: NA
cdr3_aa: CSVVHSYEQYF
cdr3_nt: TGCAGCGTTGTCCACTCCTACGAGCAGTACTTC

clone_size: NA
v_call: TRBV27
j_call: TRBJ2-2
cdr3_length: 16
d_call: TRBD2
cdr3_aa: CASSLSGTSNTGELFF
cdr3_nt: TGTGCCAGCAGTTTATCGGGGACTAGCAACACCGGGGAGCTGTTTTTT

clone_size: NA
v_call: TRBV5-1
j_call: TRBJ2-5
cdr3_length: 16
d_call: TRBD2
cdr3_aa: CASSLVSGRARETQYF
cdr3_nt: TGCGCCAGCAGCTTAGTTTCCGGGAGGGCACGAGAGACCCAGTACTTC

clone_size: NA
v_call: TRBV6-5
j_call: TRBJ2-7
cdr3_length: 15
d_call: NA
cdr3_aa: CASSYVDSGSYEQYF
cdr3_nt: TGTGCCAGCAGTTACGTCGACAGTGGTTCCTACGAGCAGTACTTC

clone_size: NA
v_call: TRBV6-1
j_call: TRBJ2-3
cdr3_length: 15
d_call: NA
cdr3_aa: CASSEGAARTDTQYF
cdr3_nt: TGTGCCAGCAGTGAAGGGGCCGCCCGCACAGATACGCAGTATTTT

clone_size: NA
v_call: TRBV5-1
j_call: TRBJ2-7
cdr3_length: 16
d_call: TRBD2
cdr3_aa: CASSEGGLAGPYEQYF
cdr3_nt: TGCGCCAGCAGCGAGGGCGGACTAGCGGGGCCGTACGAGCAGTACTTC

clone_size: NA
v_call: TRBV19
j_call: TRBJ2-2
cdr3_length: 15
d_call: TRBD2
cdr3_aa: CASSIGGENTGELFF
cdr3_nt: TGTGCCAGTAGTATTGGGGGGGAGAACACCGGGGAGCTGTTTTTT

clone_size: NA
v_call: TRBV29-1
j_call: TRBJ2-1
cdr3_length: 14
d_call: TRBD2
cdr3_aa: CSVDPAGLGNEQFF
cdr3_nt: TGCAGCGTTGACCCAGCGGGATTGGGGAATGAGCAGTTCTTC

clone_size: NA
v_call: TRBV30
j_call: TRBJ2-2
cdr3_length: 17
d_call: TRBD2
cdr3_aa: CAWSVDGLAGDTGELFF
cdr3_nt: TGTGCCTGGAGTGTAGACGGACTAGCGGGAGACACCGGGGAGCTGTTTTTT

clone_size: NA
v_call: TRBV6-5
j_call: TRBJ2-7
cdr3_length: 14
d_call: TRBD2
cdr3_aa: CASSRRGGSYEQYF
cdr3_nt: TGTGCCAGCAGTCGTCGCGGGGGCTCCTACGAGCAGTACTTC

clone_size: NA
v_call: TRBV7-3
j_call: TRBJ2-2
cdr3_length: 18
d_call: NA
cdr3_aa: CASSLTFPGLLGTGELFF
cdr3_nt: TGTGCCAGCAGCTTAACGTTCCCGGGACTCCTTGGAACCGGGGAGCTGTTTTTT

clone_size: NA
v_call: TRBV28
j_call: TRBJ2-1
cdr3_length: 16
d_call: NA
cdr3_aa: CASREASSAQGDEQFF
cdr3_nt: TGTGCCAGCAGAGAGGCGTCTAGCGCCCAGGGCGATGAGCAGTTCTTC

clone_size: NA
v_call: TRBV18
j_call: TRBJ1-2
cdr3_length: 16
d_call: TRBD1
cdr3_aa: CASSPVRTGGPFGYTF
cdr3_nt: TGTGCCAGCTCACCAGTGAGGACAGGGGGGCCCTTCGGCTACACCTTC